This note documents a single TCR beta chain sequence. The sample comes from a study of OX40 agonist ivuxolimab in advanced cancers. CDR3 length: 14 amino acids. Germline CDR1 is SGHTA and CDR2 is FQGTGA. Trimming shortened V by 3 bases and J by 2 bases, and 11 bases separated the two germline ends. Using immunoSEQ multiplex PCR, the repertoire was profiled, and TCRdb retains in-frame clones only, with some absent. The sample gives under 90,000 clones, about 85% of which show up once; approximately 2.2% is in the top ten. The specimen was CD4+ or CD8+ T cells sorted from blood, collected in a trial of the OX40 agonist ivuxolimab. This receptor was identified in an adult with an advanced solid tumor such as melanoma, head and neck, liver or kidney cancer. V usage is TRBV7-3 and J usage is TRBJ2-7, with D maybe TRBD2 (5 bases). CDR3 sequence (DNA): TGTGCCAGCAGCTTTACTTCCGGGGCCTACGAGCAGTACTTC. It yields the protein CASSFTSGAYEQYF.